The 17 T cell receptor beta chains below were found in one sample sequenced in a study of blood T cell repertoires in COVID-19 (dated by TCRdb to the early 2020s). Library preparation employed the immunoSEQ multiplex PCR assay. TCRdb re-hosts the immuneACCESS table, in-frame sequences only. Its copies lack some clones; in the studies checked, an unresolved V gene accounts for under half of them, and the cause for the rest is not known. In all, the sample holds 400,000 to 500,000 clones, and 70% to 90% of those were seen once. The biggest ten clones account for less than 1.5% of the sample. Sequenced material: PBMCs or T cells enriched from blood (not recorded which). The receptors here all came from a woman younger than 35 who had been exposed to COVID-19.

V usage is TRBV6-5 and J usage is TRBJ2-1, with no clear D. Germline-derived CDR1 and CDR2 are MNHEY and SVGAGI. The CDR3 is 14 amino acids. Trimming took 5 bases from V and 0 from J, leaving 8 bases between them. The CDR3 sequence: CASSRRSSYNEQFF. The DNA for the CDR3 is TGTGCCAGCAGTCGCAGAAGCTCCTACAATGAGCAGTTCTTC.

This chain links TRBV7-6 with TRBJ1-1, with D perhaps TRBD1 (5 bases). CDR1 and CDR2 from the germline V gene are SGHVS and FNYEAQ. Trimming took off 1 base at V and 2 bases at J, with 14 bases between the two ends. This CDR3 region has 16 residues. DNA of the CDR3: TGTGCCAGCAGCTTAGATTTAGGGGAAATAAACACTGAAGCTTTCTTT. Its protein is CASSLDLGEINTEAFF. The whole variable domain, remainder taken from reference TRBV7-6 and TRBJ1-1, is GAGVSQSPRYKVTKRGQDVALRCDPISGHVSLYWYRQALGQGPEFLTYFNYEAQQDKSGLPNDRFSAERPEGSISTLTIQRTEQRDSAMYRCASSLDLGEINTEAFFGQGTRLTVV.

The chain employs TRBV2 and TRBJ2-7; 14 bases line up with TRBD2. The germline V gene has CDR1 SNHLY and CDR2 FYNNEI. This CDR3 comprises 17 residues. Germline trimming cut 5 bases from V and 6 bases from J; bases unmatched to any gene: 12. The CDR3 DNA reads as TGTGCCAGCAGTCGGACTAGCGGGGGGCACGATCTGGGCGAGCAGTACTTC. Residues: CASSRTSGGHDLGEQYF.

The J gene is TRBJ2-3, the V gene TRBV6-5, with 9 bases that match TRBD1. Germline V gene data show CDR1 as MNHEY and CDR2 as SVGAGI. The J segment lost 0 bases and the V segment lost 4 bases, leaving 5 bases of the junction unmatched. The CDR3 contains 16 residues. The CDR3 sequence: CASSSQDRGSTDTQYF. The CDR3 DNA follows: TGTGCCAGCAGTTCCCAAGACAGGGGGAGCACAGATACGCAGTATTTT.

The V call is TRBV5-8, the J call TRBJ2-1; 7 nucleotides agree with TRBD1. CDR1 and CDR2 (germline): SGHTS, YDEGEE. The CDR3 covers 13 residues. V shed 4 bases, J shed 9 bases, and the junction held 7 bases outside the gene matches. The CDR3 is CASSRLQGPEQFF. The CDR3 nucleotides read TGTGCCAGCAGCAGACTACAGGGGCCTGAGCAGTTCTTC.

This CDR3 is CASSPGTSGYNEQFF. The CDR3 DNA follows: TGCGCCAGCAGCCCCGGGACTAGCGGCTACAATGAGCAGTTCTTC. V and J are TRBV4-3 and TRBJ2-1; 11 bases align to TRBD2. The length of the CDR3 is 15 residues. With 4 bases clipped from V and 3 bases from J, the junction kept 2 bases outside the gene matches. In germline, CDR1 is LGHNA, CDR2 YSLEER.

The V and J genes are TRBV2 and TRBJ1-1; 11 bases line up with TRBD1. The CDR3 totals 14 residues. Germline assignment: CDR1 SNHLY and CDR2 FYNNEI. V trimming: 4 bases; J trimming: 10 bases; junction bases outside the gene matches: 8. In DNA form, the CDR3 reads TGTGCCAGCAGTGCACCCGGGACAGGGGGTAGAGCTTTCTTT. It is translated as CASSAPGTGGRAFF.

The V and J genes are TRBV4-3 and TRBJ2-1; D not certain. V shed 3 bases and J shed 5 bases, with 8 bases lying between them. The CDR3 runs to 13 residues. Germline lookup yields CDR1 LGHNA and CDR2 YSLEER. CDR3 sequence reads: CASSQRPHNEQFF. DNA of the CDR3: TGCGCCAGCAGCCAGAGGCCTCACAATGAGCAGTTCTTC.

This chain links TRBV27 with TRBJ2-7; weak D call: TRBD2 (5 bases). The ends were cut back, 3 bases at V and 0 bases at J, with 9 bases in the middle. This CDR3 is built from 14 residues. Germline CDR1 is MNHEY and CDR2 is SMNVEV (reference sequence). CDR3 in amino acids: CASSFAGSSYEQYF. In DNA form, the CDR3 reads TGTGCCAGCAGTTTTGCTGGGAGCTCCTACGAGCAGTACTTC.

The chain combines TRBV5-6 with TRBJ2-2; 7 positions agree with TRBD1. The V and J ends lost 4 bases and 3 bases, in that order; junction bases with no gene match: 6. The CDR3 is made up of 15 amino acids. Germline values: CDR1 SGHDT, CDR2 YYEEEE. The CDR3 loop reads CASSITGVDTGELFF. CDR3 in DNA: TGTGCCAGCAGCATCACAGGGGTGGACACCGGGGAGCTGTTTTTT. The variable domain in full, completed from reference TRBV5-6 and TRBJ2-2, reads DAGVTQSPTHLIKTRGQQVTLRCSPKSGHDTVSWYQQALGQGPQFIFQYYEEEERQRGNFPDRFSGHQFPNYSSELNVNALLLGDSALYLCASSITGVDTGELFFGEGSRLTVL.

This chain joins TRBV18 and TRBJ1-5; 7 bases match TRBD1. This CDR3 region has 14 residues. With 5 bases clipped from V and 6 bases from J, the junction kept 7 bases outside the gene matches. Germline V gives CDR1 KGHSH, CDR2 LQKENI. This CDR3 is CASSEQGTGQPQHF. CDR3 DNA sequence: TGTGCCAGCTCAGAACAGGGGACGGGTCAGCCCCAGCATTTT.

The chain joins TRBV10-1 to TRBJ2-7; 7 nucleotides agree with TRBD2. Germline-derived CDR1 and CDR2 are WNHNN and SYGVQD (reference sequence). The trim removed 8 bases at V and 0 bases at J, leaving 4 bases unmatched. The CDR3 runs to 13 residues. In DNA form, the CDR3 reads TGCGCCAGCCGGGGGGAGAGCTCCTACGAGCAGTACTTC. Protein sequence: CASRGESSYEQYF.

The rearrangement links TRBV2 to TRBJ2-1, with TRBD1 matching over 8 bases. CDR1 and CDR2 (germline): SNHLY, FYNNEI. The length of the CDR3 is 15 residues. The V gene end was trimmed by 6 bases and the J gene end by 9 bases; junction bases not matched to a gene: 13. CDR3 sequence (DNA): TGTGCCAGCAGCTTCCGCGACAGGGGTTTGGGTGAGCAGTTCTTC. It translates to CASSFRDRGLGEQFF.

The CDR3 DNA sequence: TGTGCCAGCAGTACGTCCGGTTTTCCCGGGGAGCTGTTTTTT. Amino acid sequence: CASSTSGFPGELFF. J is TRBJ2-2 and V is TRBV6-2 or TRBV6-3; D remains ambiguous. The ends were cut back, 5 bases at V and 6 bases at J, with 13 bases in the middle. From germline, CDR1 is MNHEY and CDR2 SVGEGT. The CDR3 has 14 amino acids.

The rearrangement links TRBV29-1 to TRBJ1-2; D is ambiguous. The V and J ends lost 2 bases and 3 bases respectively, with 7 bases between them. The germline CDR1 and CDR2 sequences are SQVTM and ANQGSEA. The CDR3 has 12 amino acids. The CDR3 nucleotides are TGCAGCGTTGAATTTCAGGACTATGGCTACACCTTC. Its protein is CSVEFQDYGYTF.

This chain uses TRBV2 with TRBJ2-7; weak D call: TRBD2 (8 bases). Germline loops: CDR1 SNHLY, CDR2 FYNNEI. Trimming stripped 6 bases from V and 3 bases from J, with 15 bases between. This CDR3 is 14 amino acids long. The CDR3 is CASRREGANYEQYF. The CDR3 nucleotides are TGTGCCAGCAGACGGGAGGGGGCGAACTACGAGCAGTACTTC.

This sequence joins TRBV19 and TRBJ2-1, with 9 bases identical to TRBD1. V lost 1 base to trimming and J lost 6 bases; unmatched junction nucleotides: 1. This CDR3 has 14 amino acids. From germline, CDR1 is LNHDA and CDR2 SQIVND (reference sequence). The CDR3 spells CASSIGTGVNEQFF. For the CDR3, the DNA is TGTGCCAGTAGTATAGGGACAGGGGTCAATGAGCAGTTCTTC.